These 5 T cell receptor beta chains originate from one sample sequenced in a study of cytomegalovirus exposure and HLA in healthy donors. The PCR was carried out with 60 Vbeta primers and 13 Jbeta primers. This table comes from immunoSEQ multiplex PCR, and its TCRdb copy is limited to in-frame clones, with some not included. The table shows about 160,000 clones, with about 85% occurring only once. The material sequenced was PBMCs. The source of these receptors is a young man in good health and CMV-seronegative.

This rearrangement joins TRBV6-4 to TRBJ1-4; D is perhaps TRBD1 (6 bases). Germline-derived CDR1 and CDR2 are MRHNA and SNTAGT. Deletions cut 7 bases from V and 8 bases from J, with 23 bases between. The CDR3 has 16 amino acids. The DNA for the CDR3 is TGTGCCAGCACTCCCCAGGAGACAGGTCTTAGAGAAAAACTGTTTTTT. It specifies CASTPQETGLREKLFF.

The CDR3 region is CASSLDRNEKLFF. DNA for the CDR3: TGCGCCAGCAGCTTGGACAGAAATGAAAAACTGTTTTTT. The V and J genes are TRBV5-1 and TRBJ1-4; no clear D. Germline CDR1 reads SGHRS; CDR2 reads YFSETQ. The CDR3 covers 13 residues. The V end was cut by 0 bases, the J end by 5 bases, with 5 bases between.

The CDR3 nucleotides are TGCGCCAGCAGCCAAGCACCGGCTAGCACCGGGGAGCTGTTTTTT. This codes for CASSQAPASTGELFF. The V call is TRBV4-1, the J call TRBJ2-2; D not certain. The V and J ends lost 1 base and 4 bases respectively, with 10 bases between them. Germline V CDR1 and CDR2: MGHRA, YSYEKL. The CDR3 spans 15 residues.

The rearrangement links TRBV5-1 to TRBJ2-3; 8 bases fit TRBD2. The CDR3 runs 17 residues. Trimming cost V 3 bases and J 5 bases; bases outside gene matches: 14. From germline, CDR1 is SGHRS and CDR2 YFSETQ. In nucleotides, the CDR3 is TGCGCCAGCAGCTCCGGGAGGGTCAACCTTCGAGGAGATACGCAGTATTTT. Translated: CASSSGRVNLRGDTQYF.

CDR3 sequence (DNA): TGTGCCAGCAGTCGGGGTCAGGGGAATTATCAGCCCCAGCATTTT. Translated: CASSRGQGNYQPQHF. V gene TRBV28 combines with J gene TRBJ1-5; a possible D gene is TRBD1 (6 bases). Trimming removed 5 bases at V and 5 bases at J, with 16 bases between. This CDR3 spans 15 amino acids. Germline assignment: CDR1 MDHEN and CDR2 SYDVKM.